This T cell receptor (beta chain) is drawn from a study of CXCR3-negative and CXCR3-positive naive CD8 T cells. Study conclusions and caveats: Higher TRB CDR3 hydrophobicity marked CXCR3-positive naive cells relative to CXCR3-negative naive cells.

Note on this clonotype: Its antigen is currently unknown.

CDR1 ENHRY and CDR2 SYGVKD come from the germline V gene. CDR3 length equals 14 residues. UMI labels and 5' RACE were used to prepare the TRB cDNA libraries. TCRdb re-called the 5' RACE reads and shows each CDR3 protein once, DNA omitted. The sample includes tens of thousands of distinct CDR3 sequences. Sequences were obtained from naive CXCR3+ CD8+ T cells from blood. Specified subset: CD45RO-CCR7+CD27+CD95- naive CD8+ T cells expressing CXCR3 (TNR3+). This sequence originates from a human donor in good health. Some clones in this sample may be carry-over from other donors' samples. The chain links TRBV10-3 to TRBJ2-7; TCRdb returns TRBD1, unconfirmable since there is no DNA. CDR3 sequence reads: CAISTGTPSYEQYF.